What follows describes a single T cell receptor (beta chain). Its cognate antigen is unknown. Germline V gives CDR1 SGHDN, CDR2 FVKESK. V lost 1 base, J lost 5 bases, and 9 bases stayed unmatched. CDR3 length equals 18 residues. The data were produced by immunoSEQ multiplex PCR, yet TCRdb's version contains in-frame clones alone and is incomplete. The sample records around 120,000 clones, approximately 83% being singletons. The data derive from a study of T cell responses to AZD1222 COVID-19 vaccine. Regarding the study as a whole: Spike-specific TCR breadth and depth were elevated following two AZD1222 doses. Seropositive AZD1222 recipients at baseline numbered only 5 or 6.

The sequence was collected from an adult in good health. Here the sequenced sample was peripheral blood, taken on day 0 of MenACWY control vaccination. The chain couples TRBV14 to TRBJ2-1; TRBD2 aligns across 12 bases. The DNA for the CDR3 is TGTGCCAGCAGCCAAGCTCCAAAAAGACTAGCGGGGGACAATGAGCAGTTCTTC. It translates to CASSQAPKRLAGDNEQFF.